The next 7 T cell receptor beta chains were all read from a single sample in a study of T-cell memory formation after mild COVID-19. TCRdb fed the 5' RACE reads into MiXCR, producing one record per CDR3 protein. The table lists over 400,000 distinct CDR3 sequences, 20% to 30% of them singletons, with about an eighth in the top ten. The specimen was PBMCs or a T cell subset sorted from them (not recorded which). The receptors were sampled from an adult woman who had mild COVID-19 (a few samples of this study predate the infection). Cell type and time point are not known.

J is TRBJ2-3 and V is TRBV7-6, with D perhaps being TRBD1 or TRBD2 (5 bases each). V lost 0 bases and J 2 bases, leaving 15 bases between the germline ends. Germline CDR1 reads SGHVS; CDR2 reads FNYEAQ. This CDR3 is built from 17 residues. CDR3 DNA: TGTGCCAGCAGCTTAGCGCCAGTCGGGACCTTCACAGATACGCAGTATTTT. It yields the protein CASSLAPVGTFTDTQYF.

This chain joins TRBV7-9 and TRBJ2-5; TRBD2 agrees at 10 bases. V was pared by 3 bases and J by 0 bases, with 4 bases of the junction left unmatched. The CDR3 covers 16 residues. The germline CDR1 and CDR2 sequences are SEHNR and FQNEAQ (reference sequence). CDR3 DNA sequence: TGTGCCAGCAGCTTGGGGACTAGCGCGCACCAAGAGACCCAGTACTTC. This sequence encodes CASSLGTSAHQETQYF.

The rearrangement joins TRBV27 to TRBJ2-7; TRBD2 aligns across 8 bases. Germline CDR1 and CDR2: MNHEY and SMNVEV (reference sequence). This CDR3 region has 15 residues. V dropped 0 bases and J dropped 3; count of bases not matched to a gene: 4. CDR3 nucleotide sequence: TGTGCCAGCAGTTTATCGGGGACTAGTCACTACGAGCAGTACTTC. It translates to CASSLSGTSHYEQYF.

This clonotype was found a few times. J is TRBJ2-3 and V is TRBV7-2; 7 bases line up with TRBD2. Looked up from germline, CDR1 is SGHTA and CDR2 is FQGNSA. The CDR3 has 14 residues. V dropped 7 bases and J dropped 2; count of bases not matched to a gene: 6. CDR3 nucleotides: TGTGCCAGCAACCTGGGACTAATCACAGATACGCAGTATTTT. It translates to CASNLGLITDTQYF.

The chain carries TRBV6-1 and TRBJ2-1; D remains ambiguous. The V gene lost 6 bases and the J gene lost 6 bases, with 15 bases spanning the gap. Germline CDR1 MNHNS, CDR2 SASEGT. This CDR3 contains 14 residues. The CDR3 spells CASSKESRANEQFF. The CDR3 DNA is TGTGCCAGCAGCAAGGAATCCCGGGCCAATGAGCAGTTCTTC.

The CDR3: CATSRDGSTDTQYF. The CDR3 DNA sequence: TGTGCCACCAGCAGAGATGGCTCCACAGATACGCAGTATTTT. The V and J genes are TRBV15 and TRBJ2-3; no clear D. CDR3 length equals 14 residues. Germline CDR1 is LNHNV and CDR2 is YYDKDF (reference sequence). V was pared by 0 bases and J by 2 bases, with 6 bases between.

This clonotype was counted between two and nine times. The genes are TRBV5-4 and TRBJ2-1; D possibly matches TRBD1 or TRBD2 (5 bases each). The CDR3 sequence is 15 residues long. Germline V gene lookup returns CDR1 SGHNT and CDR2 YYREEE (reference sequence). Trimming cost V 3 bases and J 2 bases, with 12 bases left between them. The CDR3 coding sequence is TGTGCCAGCAGCTGGTACGGGACCACCTACAATGAGCAGTTCTTC. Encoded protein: CASSWYGTTYNEQFF. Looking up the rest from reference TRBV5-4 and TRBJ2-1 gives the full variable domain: ETGVTQSPTHLIKTRGQQVTLRCSSQSGHNTVSWYQQALGQGPQFIFQYYREEENGRGNFPPRFSGLQFPNYSSELNVNALELDDSALYLCASSWYGTTYNEQFFGPGTRLTVL.